The clone carrying this TCR beta chain occurred once. Using a J-beta primer mix together with a sample-barcoded 5' primer, a second PCR was run for roughly 6 to 12 cycles. Each CDR3 protein gets one entry after TCRdb re-called the 5' RACE reads with MiXCR. The data contain about 830,000 distinct CDR3 sequences, around 62% of them seen just once; the ten biggest clones take up about 30%. This CDR3 contains 13 residues. Deletions cut 3 bases from V and 2 bases from J, with 8 bases between. The V gene's germline CDR1 is SNHLY and CDR2 FYNNEI. This sample is drawn from a study of blood T cells in healthy people across ages. Every donor provided 7.5 to 10 milliliters of peripheral blood.

Material: blood. The chain carries TRBV2 and TRBJ2-7, with D hard to call. This clonotype originated in a man aged 30-40 years in good health. CDR3 DNA sequence: TGTGCCAGCAGTGACGGCTATACCTACGAGCAGTACTTC. It translates to CASSDGYTYEQYF.